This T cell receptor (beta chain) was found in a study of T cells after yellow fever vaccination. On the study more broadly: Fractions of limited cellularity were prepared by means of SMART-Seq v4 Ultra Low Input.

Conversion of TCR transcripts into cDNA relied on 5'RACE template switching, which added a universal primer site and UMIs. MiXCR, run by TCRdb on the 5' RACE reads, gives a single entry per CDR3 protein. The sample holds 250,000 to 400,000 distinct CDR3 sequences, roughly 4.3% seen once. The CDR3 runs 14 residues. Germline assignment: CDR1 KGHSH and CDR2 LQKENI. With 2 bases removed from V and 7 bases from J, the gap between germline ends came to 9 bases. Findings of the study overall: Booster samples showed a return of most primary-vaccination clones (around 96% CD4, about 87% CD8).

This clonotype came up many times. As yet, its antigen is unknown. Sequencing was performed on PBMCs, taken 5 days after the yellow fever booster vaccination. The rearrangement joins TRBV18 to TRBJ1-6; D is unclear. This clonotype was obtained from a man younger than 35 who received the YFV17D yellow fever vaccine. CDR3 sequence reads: CASSPSGGNSPLHF. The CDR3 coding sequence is TGTGCCAGCTCACCATCAGGAGGAAATTCACCCCTCCACTTT. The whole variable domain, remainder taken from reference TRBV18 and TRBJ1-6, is NAGVMQNPRHLVRRRGQEARLRCSPMKGHSHVYWYRQLPEEGLKFMVYLQKENIIDESGMPKERFSAEFPKEGPSILRIQQVVRGDSAAYFCASSPSGGNSPLHFGNGTRLTVT.